This T cell receptor beta chain originates from a study of cytomegalovirus exposure and HLA in healthy donors. PCR primers comprised 60 Vbeta and 13 Jbeta primers. Here immunoSEQ multiplex PCR was the method, and the copy in TCRdb shows in-frame clones only, minus some. Of 45,000 to 60,000 clones in the sample, around 81% are singletons; the top ten hold around 8%. V lost 1 base and J lost 0, with 21 bases in between. The CDR3 extends over 19 amino acids. The germline gives CDR1 SGHDN, CDR2 FVKESK. The sequence was obtained from a man aged 30-40 years in good health and CMV-seropositive. V is TRBV14 and J is TRBJ1-2, with D possibly matching TRBD1 (6 bases). The sample was PBMCs. The CDR3 loop is CASSQGPVGAVGTNYGYTF. DNA of the CDR3: TGTGCCAGCAGCCAAGGCCCGGTGGGGGCTGTTGGGACTAACTATGGCTACACCTTC.